This T cell receptor (beta chain) derives from a study of T-cell memory formation after mild COVID-19. Study summary: Largely donor-specific TCR clusters were found.

Study observations and caveats: Second-wave clones reaching peak frequency on day 37 lacked confirmed SARS-CoV-2 specificity.

In TCRdb, the 5' RACE reads were re-called with MiXCR into one record per CDR3 protein. The sample shows about 400,000 distinct CDR3 sequences, more than 20% of them seen only once. The V end was cut by 2 bases, the J end by 3 bases, with 18 bases between. Looked up from germline, CDR1 is MGHRA and CDR2 is YSYEKL. The CDR3 is 17 residues long. Comment on this clonotype: What it recognizes is unknown.

What was sequenced was PBMCs or a T cell subset sorted from them (not recorded which). This TCR was sampled from an adult woman who had mild COVID-19 (a few samples of this study predate the infection). Cell type and time point are not known. V is TRBV4-1 and J is TRBJ2-3, with D perhaps matching TRBD2 (6 bases). CDR3: CASSQTPLTSTTDTQYF. The CDR3 nucleotides are TGCGCCAGCAGCCAAACCCCCCTGACTAGTACTACAGATACGCAGTATTTT.